Each of the 22 T cell receptor beta chains below was sequenced from the same sample in a study of shared clonotypes between healthy human individuals. The assay was immunoSEQ multiplex PCR, and TCRdb's table has in-frame clones only and misses some. The repertoire has 650,000 to 800,000 clones, 72% of them found once; the top ten carry about 1.7%. The sequencing input was memory CD4+ T cells sorted from blood. As for subset: CD45RA-negative fraction. These receptors all stem from a woman in her twenties or thirties in good health.

J is TRBJ2-1 and V is TRBV7-2, with 10 bases fitting TRBD2. CDR1 and CDR2 (germline): SGHTA, FQGNSA. The CDR3 covers 15 residues. V lost 0 bases to trimming and J lost 8 bases; unmatched junction nucleotides: 4. CDR3 bases: TGTGCCAGCAGCTTAGCCTCTAGCGGGAGTTATGAGCAGTTCTTC. It specifies CASSLASSGSYEQFF.

The chain couples TRBV4-1 to TRBJ1-4; tentative D call: TRBD1 (6 bases). This CDR3 is 13 amino acids long. Trimming removed 4 bases at V and 6 bases at J, with 9 bases between. CDR1 is MGHRA and CDR2 is YSYEKL in the germline V gene. As DNA, the CDR3 is TGCGCCAGCAGCCGCGGACAGTATGAAAAACTGTTTTTT. Its protein is CASSRGQYEKLFF.

The V and J genes are TRBV7-9 and TRBJ2-7; 9 nucleotides match TRBD2. J was trimmed by 3 bases and V by 5 bases; bases with no gene match: 8. The CDR3 sequence is 15 residues long. Per the germline V gene, CDR1 is SEHNR and CDR2 is FQNEAQ (reference sequence). The CDR3 DNA follows: TGTGCCAGCAGCCCAAGGCGAGCGGGAGGCTACGAGCAGTACTTC. Amino acids: CASSPRRAGGYEQYF.

The rearrangement joins TRBV2 to TRBJ2-2, with D maybe TRBD1 (5 bases). The CDR3 consists of 14 residues. The ends were cut back, 4 bases at V and 5 bases at J, with 11 bases in the middle. In germline, CDR1 is SNHLY, CDR2 FYNNEI. CDR3 amino acids: CASSVDSWTGELFF. The CDR3 nucleotides are TGTGCCAGCAGTGTAGACAGCTGGACCGGGGAGCTGTTTTTT.

The sample holds one count of this clone. The chain couples TRBV4-1 to TRBJ2-7, with D perhaps matching TRBD1 or TRBD2 (5 bases each). Germline V gives CDR1 MGHRA, CDR2 YSYEKL. This CDR3 comprises 16 residues. Deletions cut 4 bases from V and 0 bases from J, with 16 bases between. CDR3 sequence: CASSRGVVAGSYEQYF. As DNA, the CDR3 is TGCGCCAGCAGCCGAGGGGTCGTGGCTGGCTCCTACGAGCAGTACTTC.

This clone was observed once. This chain joins TRBV14 and TRBJ2-7, with D possibly TRBD1 on 5 matching bases. V was shortened by 1 base and J by 0 bases, with 10 bases between the two germline ends. This CDR3 spans 15 amino acids. Germline V gene data show CDR1 as SGHDN and CDR2 as FVKESK. The CDR3 DNA sequence: TGTGCCAGCAGCCAAGCTGCAGGGCCCTCCTACGAGCAGTACTTC. Residues: CASSQAAGPSYEQYF.

Notes on this clone: The sample has other DNA sequences that encode this CDR3 too. The V call is TRBV6-5, the J call TRBJ2-7; TRBD1 matches 7 bases. The CDR3 has 12 residues. The junction had 1 base not matched to a gene; V was cut back by 5 bases and J by 3 bases. The germline V gene encodes CDR1 MNHEY and CDR2 SVGAGI. The CDR3 nucleotides are TGTGCCAGCAGTCGGACAGGCTACGAGCAGTACTTC. It yields the protein CASSRTGYEQYF.

The chain joins TRBV7-8 to TRBJ2-3; D remains unclear. V gave up 1 base and J gave up 6 bases, with 5 bases separating them. This CDR3 spans 12 amino acids. The germline V gene encodes CDR1 SGHVS and CDR2 FQNEAQ. CDR3 sequence reads: CASSLVRDTQYF. CDR3 nucleotides: TGTGCCAGCAGCTTAGTCCGGGATACGCAGTATTTT.

The chain has TRBV30 and TRBJ1-2; TRBD1 matches at 11 bases. The CDR3 is 14 amino acids. Germline V gene lookup returns CDR1 GTSNPN and CDR2 SVGIG (reference sequence). Trimming removed 1 base from V and 8 bases from J; junction bases left unmatched: 6. This chain's CDR3 is CAWSAGQGAAGYTF. The CDR3 coding sequence is TGTGCCTGGAGTGCCGGACAGGGGGCGGCGGGCTACACCTTC.

As for this clone: Additional DNA sequences in this sample encode the identical CDR3. The chain couples TRBV5-1 to TRBJ2-1; D call uncertain. V lost 2 bases and J 0 bases, leaving 9 bases between the germline ends. CDR1 and CDR2 from the germline V gene are SGHRS and YFSETQ. The CDR3 contains 15 residues. The CDR3 sequence: CASSFSVSSYNEQFF. CDR3 coding DNA: TGCGCCAGCAGCTTCTCCGTAAGCTCCTACAATGAGCAGTTCTTC.

The table lists this clone with a count of one. CDR3 protein: CASSKRRTGVETQYF. The CDR3 region has the DNA TGTGCCAGCAGCAAGAGGAGGACAGGGGTAGAGACCCAGTACTTC. J is TRBJ2-5 and V is TRBV21-1; the DNA was not used to check the table's D call, TRBD1. TRBV21-1 represents a pseudogene. This CDR3 is 15 amino acids long.

This clone came up many times. This chain uses TRBV25-1 with TRBJ1-1, with a weak D call TRBD1 (5 bases). Germline V gives CDR1 MGHDK, CDR2 SYGVNS. V was clipped by 7 bases and J by 0 bases, with 12 bases between them. The CDR3 totals 14 residues. CDR3 DNA: TGTGCCAGCAACTGGGCAGGGATGAACACTGAAGCTTTCTTT. Protein sequence: CASNWAGMNTEAFF.

V usage is TRBV4-1 and J usage is TRBJ2-1; TRBD1 matches 9 bases. Unmatched junction bases numbered 9, after V lost 0 bases and J lost 3 bases. CDR3 length equals 18 residues. Germline CDR1 and CDR2: MGHRA and YSYEKL. The chain's CDR3 is CASSQDLRTGVGYNEQFF. The CDR3 coding sequence is TGCGCCAGCAGCCAAGATCTCAGGACAGGGGTAGGCTACAATGAGCAGTTCTTC.

This rearrangement joins TRBV18 to TRBJ2-7; D not resolved. The CDR3 spans 13 residues. Germline CDR1 and CDR2: KGHSH and LQKENI. The V and J ends lost 2 bases and 0 bases respectively, with 5 bases between them. The CDR3, as DNA: TGTGCCAGCTCACCAGGTGTCTCCTACGAGCAGTACTTC. Its translation is CASSPGVSYEQYF.

The table lists this clone with a few counts. The gene calls are TRBV5-1 and TRBJ2-3, with 10 bases aligning to TRBD2. Unmatched junction bases numbered 4, after V lost 2 bases and J lost 4 bases. This CDR3 region has 15 residues. From germline, CDR1 is SGHRS and CDR2 YFSETQ. DNA for the CDR3: TGCGCCAGCAGCTTCACTAGCGGGATGGCAGATACGCAGTATTTT. It encodes CASSFTSGMADTQYF. The full variable domain, in which reference TRBV5-1 and TRBJ2-3 provide the parts outside the CDR3, is KAGVTQTPRYLIKTRGQQVTLSCSPISGHRSVSWYQQTPGQGLQFLFEYFSETQRNKGNFPGRFSGRQFSNSRSEMNVSTLELGDSALYLCASSFTSGMADTQYFGPGTRLTVL.

This clone turned up a few times. The genes are TRBV6-5 and TRBJ1-3, with unresolved D. Germline CDR1 is MNHEY and CDR2 is SVGAGI. Between the trimmed V and J ends, which lost 6 bases and 3 bases, there was a span of 12 bases. The CDR3 totals 14 residues. In nucleotides, the CDR3 is TGTGCCAGCAGCCAACGGACTGGTGGAAACACCATATATTTT. Translated: CASSQRTGGNTIYF.

The rearrangement joins TRBV11-2 to TRBJ2-5; D is perhaps TRBD1 or TRBD2 (5 bases each). The CDR3 consists of 14 residues. Germline V gene sequence: CDR1 SGHAT, CDR2 FQNNGV. V was shortened by 5 bases and J by 3 bases, with 13 bases between the two germline ends. CDR3 DNA: TGTGCCAGCAGCCTACGGGACCGAGAAGAGACCCAGTACTTC. Amino acid sequence: CASSLRDREETQYF.

By share, this clone counts as medium-sized. The chain is built from TRBV11-3 and TRBJ2-2; D remains unclear. Trimming left V 2 bases short and J 1 base short, with 5 bases between. Germline CDR1 is SGHNT and CDR2 is YENEEA. The CDR3 is 14 amino acids. The CDR3 spells CASSLKGNTGELFF. CDR3 nucleotides: TGTGCCAGCAGCTTAAAGGGGAACACCGGGGAGCTGTTTTTT. Complete variable domain (other parts from reference TRBV11-3 and TRBJ2-2): EAGVVQSPRYKIIEKKQPVAFWCNPISGHNTLYWYLQNLGQGPELLIRYENEEAVDDSQLPKDRFSAERLKGVDSTLKIQPAELGDSAVYLCASSLKGNTGELFFGEGSRLTVL.

This clone was detected only once. The genes are TRBV28 and TRBJ1-5, with TRBD1 matching over 8 bases. From germline, CDR1 is MDHEN and CDR2 SYDVKM. V gave up 6 bases and J gave up 0 bases; unmatched junction bases: 4. CDR3 size: 15 residues. CDR3 residues: CASRNRGNSNQPQHF. DNA for the CDR3: TGTGCCAGCAGAAACAGGGGGAATAGCAATCAGCCCCAGCATTTT.

The chain combines TRBV5-4 with TRBJ2-1; no firm D call. The germline V and J ends were trimmed by 1 base and 5 bases, with 10 bases remaining between them. Germline assignment: CDR1 SGHNT and CDR2 YYREEE (reference sequence). CDR3 length: 14 residues. This CDR3 is CASSLFTKNNEQFF. CDR3 DNA sequence: TGTGCCAGCAGCTTGTTTACTAAAAACAATGAGCAGTTCTTC.

This clone has a count of ten or more. CDR3 in amino acids: CATRGRSNQPQHF. In DNA, the CDR3 is TGTGCCACCCGGGGGCGGAGCAATCAGCCCCAGCATTTT. This chain connects TRBV28 to TRBJ1-5; the D gene is possibly TRBD1 (6 bases). V was cut by 10 bases and J by 1 base, with 11 bases left in between. CDR1 and CDR2 (germline): MDHEN, SYDVKM. CDR3 length: 13 amino acids.

V usage is TRBV29-1 and J usage is TRBJ2-5; TRBD1 matches at 9 bases. Germline V gene data show CDR1 as SQVTM and CDR2 as ANQGSEA. Trimming at V came to 5 bases and at J to 5 bases, leaving 9 bases not matched to a gene. This CDR3 contains 14 residues. The CDR3 DNA reads TGCAGCGTTCGAGGGACAGGGCGGTGGGAGACCCAGTACTTC. This encodes CSVRGTGRWETQYF.